This T cell receptor (beta chain) stems from a study of blood T cell repertoires in COVID-19. Study summary: The United States, Italy and Spain supplied acute and convalescent COVID-19 samples. T cells, B-cell-depleted T cells, or PBMCs supplied cDNA or gDNA.

The CDR3 consists of 14 residues. Germline CDR1 and CDR2: MNHEY and SVGAGI. V gave up 6 bases and J gave up 3 bases; unmatched junction bases: 7. Produced via immunoSEQ multiplex PCR; TCRdb's table is partial and in-frame only. The sample yields over 70,000 clones, 85% to 95% seen once. Sequencing input: peripheral blood. This sequence joins TRBV6-5 and TRBJ2-7; 8 nucleotides match TRBD1. This receptor was identified in a human donor with active COVID-19. The donor label of this sample is uncertain. The DNA of the CDR3 is TGTGCCAGCAGATCCATACAGGGGGTCTACGAGCAGTACTTC. Encoded protein: CASRSIQGVYEQYF.